One and the same sample provided the 17 T cell receptor beta chains below, sequenced in a study of PD-1 blockade in classical Hodgkin lymphoma. All trial patients relapsed after autologous stem cell transplantation. The data were produced by immunoSEQ multiplex PCR, yet TCRdb's version contains in-frame clones alone and is incomplete. The sample has fewer than 90,000 clones, about nine tenths seen once. The sample was peripheral blood mononuclear cells (PBMCs), taken at baseline. The receptors originated from a human donor with classical Hodgkin lymphoma.

The chain recombines TRBV28 with TRBJ1-2; possible D gene TRBD1, 5 bases. Germline V lookup: CDR1 MDHEN, CDR2 SYDVKM. Between the trimmed V and J ends, which lost 3 bases and 8 bases, there was a span of 16 bases. This CDR3 is 14 amino acids long. This chain's CDR3 is CASSLYGADGGYTF. Here the CDR3 DNA reads TGTGCCAGCAGTTTGTACGGGGCAGACGGCGGCTACACCTTC.

The CDR3 DNA is TGTGCCAGCAGTTGGCGGGAGGGTCCAGATACGCAGTATTTT. Its translation is CASSWREGPDTQYF. The chain links TRBV13 to TRBJ2-3; 9 bases line up with TRBD2. V shed 6 bases, J shed 4 bases, and the junction held 5 bases outside the gene matches. CDR3 size: 14 residues. Germline V lookup: CDR1 PRHDT, CDR2 FYEKMQ (reference sequence).

The chain links TRBV5-4 to TRBJ2-1; no clear D. This CDR3 is 12 amino acids long. The ends were cut back, 1 base at V and 9 bases at J, with 8 bases in the middle. Germline-derived CDR1 and CDR2 are SGHNT and YYREEE (reference sequence). This CDR3 reads CASSLKVGEQFF. The CDR3 nucleotides read TGTGCCAGCAGCTTGAAGGTGGGTGAGCAGTTCTTC.

This chain connects TRBV5-4 to TRBJ1-1; D remains ambiguous. Looked up from germline, CDR1 is SGHNT and CDR2 is YYREEE (reference sequence). Trimming left V 4 bases short and J 6 bases short, with 19 bases between. This CDR3 has 15 amino acids. CDR3 region: CASSPKTNPAAEAFF. DNA for the CDR3: TGTGCCAGCAGCCCCAAGACAAATCCGGCGGCTGAAGCTTTCTTT. Filled out from reference TRBV5-4 and TRBJ1-1, the complete variable domain reads ETGVTQSPTHLIKTRGQQVTLRCSSQSGHNTVSWYQQALGQGPQFIFQYYREEENGRGNFPPRFSGLQFPNYSSELNVNALELDDSALYLCASSPKTNPAAEAFFGQGTRLTVV.

The chain joins TRBV7-2 to TRBJ2-2; D gene ambiguous. The germline gives CDR1 SGHTA, CDR2 FQGNSA. This CDR3 has 13 residues. The V end lost 2 bases, the J end lost 4 bases, and 5 bases lay between the germline ends. In nucleotides, the CDR3 is TGTGCCAGCAGCTTAACCGGCACCGGGGAGCTGTTTTTT. It yields the protein CASSLTGTGELFF.

V usage is TRBV19 and J usage is TRBJ2-3; 9 nucleotides match TRBD2. The CDR3 extends over 16 amino acids. V gave up 6 bases and J gave up 5 bases; unmatched junction bases: 12. The germline V gene has CDR1 LNHDA and CDR2 SQIVND (reference sequence). This CDR3 reads CASRRGGRAWGDTQYF. Written as DNA, the CDR3 is TGTGCCAGTAGACGTGGCGGGAGGGCCTGGGGAGATACGCAGTATTTT.

The chain couples TRBV6-1 to TRBJ1-3, with 7 bases fitting TRBD1. Germline loops: CDR1 MNHNS, CDR2 SASEGT. Trimming cost V 1 base and J 3 bases; bases outside gene matches: 6. The CDR3 contains 16 residues. The CDR3 DNA reads as TGTGCCAGCAGTGAAGGGACAGGTCGGTTTGGAAACACCATATATTTT. This codes for CASSEGTGRFGNTIYF.

The chain couples TRBV7-2 to TRBJ1-1; no clear D gene. The CDR3 contains 15 residues. Trimming removed 0 bases from V and 4 bases from J, with 12 bases in between. CDR1 is SGHTA and CDR2 is FQGNSA in the germline V gene. Here the CDR3 DNA reads TGTGCCAGCAGCTTAGCTCCCGACACGTTCACTGAAGCTTTCTTT. This translates into CASSLAPDTFTEAFF. Drawing the rest from reference TRBV7-2 and TRBJ1-1, the complete variable domain is GAGVSQSPSNKVTEKGKDVELRCDPISGHTALYWYRQSLGQGLEFLIYFQGNSAPDKSGLPSDRFSAERTGGSVSTLTIQRTQQEDSAVYLCASSLAPDTFTEAFFGQGTRLTVV.

This chain joins TRBV7-9 and TRBJ2-7; the D is unclear. Trimming took 5 bases from V and 1 from J, leaving 9 bases between them. Germline CDR1 is SEHNR and CDR2 is FQNEAQ (reference sequence). This CDR3 region has 13 residues. The DNA for the CDR3 is TGTGCCAGCAGCCCCGCGGCTTCCTACGAGCAGTACTTC. Protein sequence: CASSPAASYEQYF.

The chain combines TRBV7-9 with TRBJ2-3, with 8 bases lining up with TRBD2. With 5 bases clipped from V and 4 bases from J, the junction kept 8 bases outside the gene matches. This CDR3 is 15 amino acids long. Germline values: CDR1 SEHNR, CDR2 FQNEAQ (reference sequence). CDR3 nucleotides: TGTGCCAGCAGCCCCCCGGGAGGGGTAGCAGATACGCAGTATTTT. Its translation: CASSPPGGVADTQYF. Variable domain in full (rest from reference TRBV7-9 and TRBJ2-3): DTGVSQNPRHKITKRGQNVTFRCDPISEHNRLYWYRQTLGQGPEFLTYFQNEAQLEKSRLLSDRFSAERPKGSFSTLEIQRTEQGDSAMYLCASSPPGGVADTQYFGPGTRLTVL.

The genes are TRBV5-1 and TRBJ2-7; 8 bases align to TRBD1. The CDR3 spans 13 residues. Germline CDR1 reads SGHRS; CDR2 reads YFSETQ. V was clipped by 5 bases and J by 3 bases; unmatched bases: 4. The CDR3 loop is CASSLDRVYEQYF. CDR3 DNA sequence: TGCGCCAGCAGTCTGGACAGGGTCTACGAGCAGTACTTC.

The gene calls are TRBV5-4 and TRBJ2-4, with 7 nucleotides matching TRBD2. The V and J ends lost 4 bases and 0 bases, in that order; junction bases with no gene match: 10. Germline V gives CDR1 SGHNT, CDR2 YYREEE (reference sequence). The CDR3 runs 17 residues. The DNA for the CDR3 is TGTGCCAGCAGCCTTGAGTTGAGCGGGATAGCCAAAAACATTCAGTACTTC. Its translation: CASSLELSGIAKNIQYF.

The V call is TRBV27, the J call TRBJ2-6; no clear D. The CDR3 covers 13 residues. The V end was cut by 5 bases, the J end by 1 base, with 3 bases between. The V gene's germline CDR1 is MNHEY and CDR2 SMNVEV (reference sequence). The CDR3 nucleotides read TGTGCCAGCAGTCCATCTGGGGCCAACGTCCTGACTTTC. It yields the protein CASSPSGANVLTF.

This clone was counted a single time. This chain's CDR3 is CASSQVGGSNQPQHF. DNA for the CDR3: TGCGCCAGCAGCCAAGTAGGAGGCAGCAATCAGCCCCAGCATTTT. The chain has TRBV4-3 and TRBJ1-5; D uncertain. Germline lookup yields CDR1 LGHNA and CDR2 YSLEER. This CDR3 region has 15 residues. Trimming removed 1 base at V and 1 base at J, with 8 bases between.

This chain connects TRBV29-1 to TRBJ1-5; tentative D call: TRBD1 (6 bases). Per the germline V gene, CDR1 is SQVTM and CDR2 is ANQGSEA. This CDR3 spans 14 amino acids. Trimming pared 5 bases from V and 0 bases from J, leaving 11 bases between. The CDR3 loop is CSVLTGYSNQPQHF. In DNA, the CDR3 is TGCAGCGTTTTGACAGGCTATAGCAATCAGCCCCAGCATTTT.

This clone was found a few times. This chain connects TRBV4-2 to TRBJ1-1; D is undetermined. CDR1 is LGHNA, CDR2 YNFKEQ, per germline. V was trimmed by 0 bases and J by 4 bases, leaving 9 bases between them. The CDR3 is made up of 14 amino acids. CDR3 coding DNA: TGTGCCAGCAGCCAAGATCTAAGGGTCACTGAAGCTTTCTTT. Its protein is CASSQDLRVTEAFF.

The CDR3 DNA sequence: TGTGCCTGGAGCGTAGGGGGCCTTAACACCATATATTTT. Translated: CAWSVGGLNTIYF. V and J are TRBV30 and TRBJ1-3; 7 nucleotides match TRBD1. V trimming: 3 bases; J trimming: 7 bases; junction bases outside the gene matches: 6. Germline V gives CDR1 GTSNPN, CDR2 SVGIG (reference sequence). The CDR3 loop spans 13 amino acids.